Each of the 13 T cell receptor beta chains below was sequenced from the same sample in a study of cytomegalovirus exposure and HLA in healthy donors (dated by TCRdb to 2016 to 2017). Libraries were constructed by the immunoSEQ multiplex PCR assay. The multiplex PCR relied on a mix of 60 forward primers for TCR Vbeta segments and 13 reverse primers for TCR Jbeta segments. In TCRdb, the immuneACCESS table is reduced to in-frame sequences with V and J assigned. These tables do not hold every clone; where another copy was compared, an unresolved V gene accounts for under half, and the others remain unexplained. Here the sample has around 150,000 clones; more than 75% occur a single time. The ten largest clones add up to around 4.9% of the sample. The sequenced material came from PBMCs. These receptors originate from a male donor in good health and CMV-seronegative.

This rearrangement joins TRBV6-5 to TRBJ1-4; D perhaps matches TRBD1 (6 bases). The ends were cut back, 5 bases at V and 5 bases at J, with 15 bases in the middle. The germline gives CDR1 MNHEY, CDR2 SVGAGI. The CDR3 runs to 15 residues. The CDR3 sequence is CASSPGQRLNEKLFF. The CDR3 DNA sequence: TGTGCCAGCAGTCCCGGACAGAGGTTAAATGAAAAACTGTTTTTT.

The V and J genes are TRBV4-3 and TRBJ1-5, with unresolved D. Germline lookup yields CDR1 LGHNA and CDR2 YSLEER. This CDR3 comprises 12 residues. Trimming stripped 4 bases from V and 9 bases from J, with 10 bases between. DNA of the CDR3: TGCGCCAGCAGCCTTTCAGGTGGGCCCCAGCATTTT. It encodes CASSLSGGPQHF.

In this sample, this clone turned up a few times. This chain links TRBV28 with TRBJ2-7; possible D gene TRBD1, 6 bases. CDR1 and CDR2 from the germline V gene are MDHEN and SYDVKM. This CDR3 has 16 amino acids. V lost 3 bases, J lost 3 bases, and 18 bases lay in between. CDR3 nucleotide sequence: TGTGCCAGCAGTTTCCCGGACAGATATTCGGACTACGAGCAGTACTTC. Protein: CASSFPDRYSDYEQYF.

This clone was counted once. The chain employs TRBV5-4 and TRBJ1-2; D is perhaps TRBD1 (5 bases). Germline CDR1 reads SGHNT; CDR2 reads YYREEE (reference sequence). V lost 1 base and J lost 5, with 15 bases in between. The CDR3 loop spans 15 amino acids. CDR3 coding DNA: TGTGCCAGCAGCTTGTTGGAGGCGGGGGGATATGGCTACACCTTC. Its protein is CASSLLEAGGYGYTF.

This rearrangement joins TRBV7-3 to TRBJ2-2; D unresolved. The germline V and J ends were trimmed by 5 bases and 5 bases, with 6 bases remaining between them. The CDR3 runs to 12 residues. Germline CDR1 reads SGHTA; CDR2 reads FQGTGA. The CDR3 nucleotides read TGTGCCAGCAGCCCCTATACCGGGGAGCTGTTTTTT. Its protein product is CASSPYTGELFF.

For this clone: Its ends do not fully match the called genes, so a read error is possible. The chain combines TRBV2 with TRBJ2-7, with unresolved D. This CDR3 is built from 16 residues. Germline CDR1 SNHLY, CDR2 FYNNEI. The CDR3 reads CVSSRQALSFSYEQYF. CDR3 sequence (DNA): TGTGTCAGCAGCCGTCAAGCACTGTCTTTCTCCTACGAGCAGTACTTC.

This chain joins TRBV5-1 and TRBJ2-3, with D uncertain. V dropped 7 bases and J dropped 5 bases, with 14 bases sitting between them. The germline V gene has CDR1 SGHRS and CDR2 YFSETQ. This CDR3 region has 13 residues. In DNA form, the CDR3 reads TGCGCCAGCTTCACGGGTCTGGGAGATACGCAGTATTTT. It specifies CASFTGLGDTQYF.

The DNA for the CDR3 is TGTGCCAGTACCCCGACAGGGCTAAAACCCTATGGCTACACCTTC. It specifies CASTPTGLKPYGYTF. V is TRBV19 and J is TRBJ1-2, with 7 bases fitting TRBD1. The CDR3 covers 15 residues. J was trimmed by 4 bases and V by 7 bases; bases with no gene match: 12. Per the germline V gene, CDR1 is LNHDA and CDR2 is SQIVND (reference sequence).

The CDR3: CASSTQGFGETQYF. As DNA, the CDR3 is TGTGCCAGCAGCACGCAGGGATTCGGAGAGACCCAGTACTTC. This chain uses TRBV7-9 with TRBJ2-5; D is possibly TRBD1 (5 bases). V was cut by 5 bases and J by 4 bases, with 14 bases left in between. This CDR3 is 14 amino acids long. The V gene's germline CDR1 is SEHNR and CDR2 FQNEAQ (reference sequence).

V and J are TRBV5-4 and TRBJ2-1, with 13 nucleotides matching TRBD2. Unmatched junction bases numbered 7, after V lost 4 bases and J lost 3 bases. CDR1 and CDR2 from the germline V gene are SGHNT and YYREEE (reference sequence). The CDR3 is made up of 17 amino acids. The CDR3 sequence: CASSRGLAGLDYNEQFF. For the CDR3, the DNA is TGTGCCAGCAGCAGGGGACTAGCGGGGCTAGACTACAATGAGCAGTTCTTC. The entire variable domain, with the rest obtained from reference TRBV5-4 and TRBJ2-1, is as follows: ETGVTQSPTHLIKTRGQQVTLRCSSQSGHNTVSWYQQALGQGPQFIFQYYREEENGRGNFPPRFSGLQFPNYSSELNVNALELDDSALYLCASSRGLAGLDYNEQFFGPGTRLTVL.

The chain is built from TRBV19 and TRBJ1-5; D possibly corresponds to TRBD1 (6 bases). Germline values: CDR1 LNHDA, CDR2 SQIVND (reference sequence). This CDR3 spans 16 amino acids. The germline V and J ends were trimmed by 3 bases and 3 bases, with 15 bases remaining between them. The CDR3 reads CASSMVTGSFNQPQHF. The CDR3 coding sequence is TGTGCCAGTAGTATGGTAACAGGGTCCTTCAATCAGCCCCAGCATTTT.

The chain couples TRBV19 to TRBJ2-7; 7 positions match TRBD1. The CDR3 totals 14 residues. The J segment lost 0 bases and the V segment lost 10 bases, leaving 9 bases of the junction unmatched. CDR1 and CDR2 (germline): LNHDA, SQIVND (reference sequence). The CDR3 coding sequence is TGTGCCACCCGAGACAGGGCGAGCTCCTACGAGCAGTACTTC. This gives the protein CATRDRASSYEQYF.

This chain links TRBV4-3 with TRBJ1-2; D uncertain. CDR1 and CDR2 from the germline V gene are LGHNA and YSLEER. Trimming shortened V by 1 base and J by 8 bases, and 14 bases separated the two germline ends. This CDR3 region has 14 residues. The CDR3 is CASSQAVSPYGYTF. The CDR3 DNA reads TGCGCCAGCAGCCAAGCGGTTAGTCCCTACGGCTACACCTTC.